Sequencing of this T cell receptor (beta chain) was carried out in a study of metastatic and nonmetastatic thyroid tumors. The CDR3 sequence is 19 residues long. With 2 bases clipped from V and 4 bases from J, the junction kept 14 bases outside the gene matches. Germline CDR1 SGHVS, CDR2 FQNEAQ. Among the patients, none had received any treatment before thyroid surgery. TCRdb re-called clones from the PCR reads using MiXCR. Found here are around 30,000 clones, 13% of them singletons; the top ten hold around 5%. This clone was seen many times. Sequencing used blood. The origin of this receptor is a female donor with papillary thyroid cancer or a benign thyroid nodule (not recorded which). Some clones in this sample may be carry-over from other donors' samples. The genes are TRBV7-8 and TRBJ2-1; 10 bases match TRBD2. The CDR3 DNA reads TGTGCCAGCAGCTTACCATCGACTAGCGGGTGGAAGAGTTACAATGAGCAGTTCTTC. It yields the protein CASSLPSTSGWKSYNEQFF.